This TCR beta chain was sequenced for a study of regulatory T cells in long-lasting Graves disease. Study context: For a period under 3 months, newly diagnosed Graves' patients had taken antithyroid drugs.

This clonotype was observed many times. Germline CDR1 is DFQATT and CDR2 is SNEGSKA (reference sequence). V lost 2 bases to trimming and J lost 1 base, with 8 bases between them. This CDR3 contains 13 residues. Documented time point: newly diagnosed GD, antithyroid drugs for less than 3 months. Preparation of the TCR library used RNA extracted from PBMCs. HTBI primers from iRepertoire and Arm-PCR of CDR3 regions yielded the TCR beta libraries. In the study's own analysis: From all samples, identification returned over 13 TRBJ and about 60 TRBV segments. MiXCR was run by TCRdb on the multiplex PCR reads, yielding one entry per CDR3 protein. TCRdb, rather than the study authors, made the V and J calls. The profile shows roughly 500,000 distinct CDR3 sequences, 12% of them singletons. This sample also appeared in a second study, on T cells in Graves' hyperthyroidism and ophthalmopathy. That report notes: Most clonotypes expanded in thyroid above 0.001 were likewise present in blood.

This receptor was taken from a woman younger than 45 with Graves disease. This material consisted of peripheral blood mononuclear cells (PBMCs), taken at new diagnosis, from a patient treated with antithyroid drugs. V and J are TRBV20-1 and TRBJ2-5; D not resolved. CDR3 nucleotides: TGCAGTGCTAGAAGGGAACCCCAAGAGACCCAGTACTTC. Translating gives CSARREPQETQYF.